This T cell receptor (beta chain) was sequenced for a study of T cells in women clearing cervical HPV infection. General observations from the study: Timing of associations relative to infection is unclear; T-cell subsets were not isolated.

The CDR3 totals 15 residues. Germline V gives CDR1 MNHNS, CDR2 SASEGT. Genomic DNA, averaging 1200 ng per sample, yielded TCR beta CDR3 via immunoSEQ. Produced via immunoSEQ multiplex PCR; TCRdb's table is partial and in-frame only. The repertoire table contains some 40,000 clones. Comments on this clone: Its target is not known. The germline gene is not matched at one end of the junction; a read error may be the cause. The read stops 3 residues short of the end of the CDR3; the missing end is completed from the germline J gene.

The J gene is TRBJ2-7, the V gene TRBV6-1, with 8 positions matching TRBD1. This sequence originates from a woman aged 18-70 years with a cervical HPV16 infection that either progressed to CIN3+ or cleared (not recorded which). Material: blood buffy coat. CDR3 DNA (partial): TGTGTCAGCAGTGAAGCGCCAGGGGGCTTCTACGAG. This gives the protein CVSSEAPGGFYE. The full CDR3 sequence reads CVSSEAPGGFYEQYF.